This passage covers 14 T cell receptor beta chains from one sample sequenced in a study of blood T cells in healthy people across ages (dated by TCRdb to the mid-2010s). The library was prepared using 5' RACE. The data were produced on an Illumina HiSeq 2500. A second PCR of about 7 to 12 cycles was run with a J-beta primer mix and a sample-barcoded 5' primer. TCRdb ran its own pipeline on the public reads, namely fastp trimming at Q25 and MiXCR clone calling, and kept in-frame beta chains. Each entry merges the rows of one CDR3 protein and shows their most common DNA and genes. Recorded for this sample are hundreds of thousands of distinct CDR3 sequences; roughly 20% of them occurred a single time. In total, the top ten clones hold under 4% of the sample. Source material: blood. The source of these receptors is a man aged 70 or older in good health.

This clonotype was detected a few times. The CDR3 sequence: CASSESGRSKTQYF. The CDR3 bases are TGTGCCAGCAGTGAATCCGGCAGGTCGAAGACCCAGTACTTC. The rearrangement joins TRBV25-1 to TRBJ2-5; no clear D gene. V dropped 1 base and J dropped 6 bases, with 12 bases sitting between them. The CDR3 extends over 14 amino acids. Germline lookup yields CDR1 MGHDK and CDR2 SYGVNS.

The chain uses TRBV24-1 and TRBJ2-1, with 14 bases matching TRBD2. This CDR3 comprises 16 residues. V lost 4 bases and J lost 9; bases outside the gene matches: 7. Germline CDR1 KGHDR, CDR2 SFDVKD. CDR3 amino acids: CATSDPGTSGSGEQFF. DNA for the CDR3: TGTGCCACCAGTGACCCCGGGACTAGCGGGAGTGGTGAGCAGTTCTTC.

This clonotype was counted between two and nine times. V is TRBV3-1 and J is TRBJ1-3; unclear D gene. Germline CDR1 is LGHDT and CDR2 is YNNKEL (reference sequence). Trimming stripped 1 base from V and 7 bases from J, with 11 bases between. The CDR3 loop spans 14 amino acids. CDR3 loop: CASSQGGKWNTIYF. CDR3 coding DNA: TGTGCCAGCAGCCAAGGGGGTAAATGGAACACCATATATTTT. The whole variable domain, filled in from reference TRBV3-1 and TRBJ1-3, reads DTAVSQTPKYLVTQMGNDKSIKCEQNLGHDTMYWYKQDSKKFLKIMFSYNNKELIINETVPNRFSPKSPDKAHLNLHINSLELGDSAVYFCASSQGGKWNTIYFGEGSWLTVV.

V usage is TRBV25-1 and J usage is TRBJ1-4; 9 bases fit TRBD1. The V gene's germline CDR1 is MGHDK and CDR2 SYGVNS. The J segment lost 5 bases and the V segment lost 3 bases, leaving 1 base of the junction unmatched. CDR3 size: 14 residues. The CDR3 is CASSDGTGNEKLFF. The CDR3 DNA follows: TGTGCCAGCAGTGATGGGACAGGGAATGAAAAACTGTTTTTT.

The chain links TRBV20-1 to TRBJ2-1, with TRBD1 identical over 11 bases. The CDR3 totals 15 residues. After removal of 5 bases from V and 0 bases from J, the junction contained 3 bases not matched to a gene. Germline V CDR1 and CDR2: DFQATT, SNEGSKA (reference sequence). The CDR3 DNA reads TGCAGTGCTGGGACAGGGGGGAGCTCCTACAATGAGCAGTTCTTC. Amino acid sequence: CSAGTGGSSYNEQFF.

CDR3 bases: TGTGCCAGCAGTGATGTTCTAGCGGGAGGCCTCAATGAGCAGTTCTTC. Translated: CASSDVLAGGLNEQFF. The chain has TRBV2 and TRBJ2-1; 11 nucleotides match TRBD2. The V gene end was trimmed by 3 bases and the J gene end by 6 bases; junction bases not matched to a gene: 7. The CDR3 runs to 16 residues. Germline CDR1 SNHLY, CDR2 FYNNEI.

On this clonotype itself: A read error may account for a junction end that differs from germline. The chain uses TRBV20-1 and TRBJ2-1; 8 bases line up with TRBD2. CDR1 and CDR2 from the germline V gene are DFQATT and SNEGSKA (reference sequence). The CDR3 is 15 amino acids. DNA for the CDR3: TGCAGTGCTAGAGAAAGCGGGAGCTCCTACAATGAGCAGCTCTTC. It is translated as CSARESGSSYNEQLF.

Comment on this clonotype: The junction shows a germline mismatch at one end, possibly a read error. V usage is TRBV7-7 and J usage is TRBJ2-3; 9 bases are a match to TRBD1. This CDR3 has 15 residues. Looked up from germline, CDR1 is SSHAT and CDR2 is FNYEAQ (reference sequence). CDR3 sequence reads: CASSPGTGQADTQYF. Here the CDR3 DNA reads TGTGCTAGCAGCCCCGGGACAGGGCAAGCAGATACGCAGTATTTT.

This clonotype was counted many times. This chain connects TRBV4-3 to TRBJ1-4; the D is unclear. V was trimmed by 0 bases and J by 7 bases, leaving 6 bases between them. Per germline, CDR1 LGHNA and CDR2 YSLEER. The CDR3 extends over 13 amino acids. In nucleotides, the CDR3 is TGCGCCAGCAGCCAAGATTGGGGTGAAAAACTGTTTTTT. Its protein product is CASSQDWGEKLFF.

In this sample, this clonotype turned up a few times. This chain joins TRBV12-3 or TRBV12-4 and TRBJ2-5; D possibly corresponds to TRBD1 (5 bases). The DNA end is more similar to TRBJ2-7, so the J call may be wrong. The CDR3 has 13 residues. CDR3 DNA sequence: TGTGCCAGCAGTACCTCGACAGACTACGAGCAGTACTTC. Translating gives CASSTSTDYEQYF.

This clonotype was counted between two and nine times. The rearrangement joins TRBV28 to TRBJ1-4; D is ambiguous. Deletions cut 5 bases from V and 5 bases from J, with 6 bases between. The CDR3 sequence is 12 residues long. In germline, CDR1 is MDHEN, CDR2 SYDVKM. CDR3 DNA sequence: TGTGCCAGCAGTGAGATGAATGAAAAACTGTTTTTT. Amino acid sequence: CASSEMNEKLFF.

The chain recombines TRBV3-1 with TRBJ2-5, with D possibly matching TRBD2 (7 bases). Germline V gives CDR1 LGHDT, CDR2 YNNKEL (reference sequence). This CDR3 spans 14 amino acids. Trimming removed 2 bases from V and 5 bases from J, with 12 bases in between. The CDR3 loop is CASSQPGGRETQYF. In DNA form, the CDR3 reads TGTGCCAGCAGCCAACCGGGGGGCCGGGAGACCCAGTACTTC.

The chain's CDR3 is CASGNRGHGTQYF. CDR3 coding DNA: TGTGCCAGCGGCAACAGGGGGCACGGGACCCAGTACTTC. The chain uses TRBV3-1 and TRBJ2-5; 9 bases map to TRBD1. CDR1 is LGHDT, CDR2 YNNKEL, per germline (reference sequence). CDR3 length equals 13 residues. V lost 8 bases and J lost 7; bases outside the gene matches: 8.

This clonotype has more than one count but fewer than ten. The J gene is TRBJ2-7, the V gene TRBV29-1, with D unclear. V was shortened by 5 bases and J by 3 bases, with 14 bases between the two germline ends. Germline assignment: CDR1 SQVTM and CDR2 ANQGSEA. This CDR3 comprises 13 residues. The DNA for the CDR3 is TGCAGCGTTTCTGTAGGGCGCTACTACGAGCAGTACTTC. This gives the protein CSVSVGRYYEQYF.